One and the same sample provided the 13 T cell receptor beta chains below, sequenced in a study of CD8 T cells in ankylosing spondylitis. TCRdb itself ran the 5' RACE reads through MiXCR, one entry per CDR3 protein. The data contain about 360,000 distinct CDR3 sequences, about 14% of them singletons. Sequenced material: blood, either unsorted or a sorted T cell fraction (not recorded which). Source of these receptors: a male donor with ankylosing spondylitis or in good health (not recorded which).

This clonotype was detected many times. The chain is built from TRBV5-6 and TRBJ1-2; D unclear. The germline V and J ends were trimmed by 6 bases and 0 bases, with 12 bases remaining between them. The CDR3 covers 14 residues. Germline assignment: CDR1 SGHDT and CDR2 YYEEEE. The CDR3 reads CASTLPLANYGYTF. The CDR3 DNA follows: TGTGCCAGCACCCTTCCGTTAGCTAACTATGGCTACACCTTC.

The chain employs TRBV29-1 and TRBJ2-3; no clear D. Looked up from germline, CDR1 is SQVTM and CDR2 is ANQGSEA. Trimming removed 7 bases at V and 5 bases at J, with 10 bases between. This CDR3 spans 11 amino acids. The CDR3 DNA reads TGCAGCGCGTTGACGGGAGATACGCAGTATTTT. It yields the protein CSALTGDTQYF.

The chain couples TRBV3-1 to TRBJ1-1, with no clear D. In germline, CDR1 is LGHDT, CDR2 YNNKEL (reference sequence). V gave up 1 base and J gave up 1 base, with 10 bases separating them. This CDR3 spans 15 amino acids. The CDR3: CASSQGPHGNTEAFF. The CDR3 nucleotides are TGTGCCAGCAGCCAAGGGCCCCACGGGAACACTGAAGCTTTCTTT.

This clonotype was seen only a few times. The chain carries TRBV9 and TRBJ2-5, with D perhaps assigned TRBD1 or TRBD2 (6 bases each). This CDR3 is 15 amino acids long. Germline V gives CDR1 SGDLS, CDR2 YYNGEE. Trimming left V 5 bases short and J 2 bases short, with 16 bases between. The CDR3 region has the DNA TGTGCCAGCAGTTCAGGAGGGGGTGCTCAAGAGACCCAGTACTTC. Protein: CASSSGGGAQETQYF. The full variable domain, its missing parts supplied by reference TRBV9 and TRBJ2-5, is DSGVTQTPKHLITATGQRVTLRCSPRSGDLSVYWYQQSLDQGLQFLIQYYNGEERAKGNILERFSAQQFPDLHSELNLSSLELGDSALYFCASSSGGGAQETQYFGPGTRLLVL.

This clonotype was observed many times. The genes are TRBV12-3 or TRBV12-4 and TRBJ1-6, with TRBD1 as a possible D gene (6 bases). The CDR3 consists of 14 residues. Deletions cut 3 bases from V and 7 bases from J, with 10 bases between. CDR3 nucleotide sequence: TGTGCCAGCAGTTTTAGAGGGGGGAATTCACCCCTCCACTTT. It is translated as CASSFRGGNSPLHF.

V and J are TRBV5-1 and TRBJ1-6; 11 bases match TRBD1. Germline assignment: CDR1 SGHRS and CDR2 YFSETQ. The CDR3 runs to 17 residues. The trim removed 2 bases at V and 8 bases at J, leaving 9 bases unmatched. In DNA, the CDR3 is TGCGCCAGCAGCTTAAACCGGGACAGGGGGAAGGATTCACCCCTCCACTTT. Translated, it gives CASSLNRDRGKDSPLHF. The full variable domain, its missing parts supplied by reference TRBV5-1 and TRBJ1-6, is KAGVTQTPRYLIKTRGQQVTLSCSPISGHRSVSWYQQTPGQGLQFLFEYFSETQRNKGNFPGRFSGRQFSNSRSEMNVSTLELGDSALYLCASSLNRDRGKDSPLHFGNGTRLTVT.

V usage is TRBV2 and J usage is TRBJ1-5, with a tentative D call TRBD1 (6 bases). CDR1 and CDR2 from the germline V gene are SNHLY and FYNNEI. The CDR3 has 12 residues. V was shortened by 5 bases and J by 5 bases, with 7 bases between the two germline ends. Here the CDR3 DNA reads TGTGCCAGCAGTAAGGGGGATCAGCCCCAGCATTTT. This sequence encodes CASSKGDQPQHF.

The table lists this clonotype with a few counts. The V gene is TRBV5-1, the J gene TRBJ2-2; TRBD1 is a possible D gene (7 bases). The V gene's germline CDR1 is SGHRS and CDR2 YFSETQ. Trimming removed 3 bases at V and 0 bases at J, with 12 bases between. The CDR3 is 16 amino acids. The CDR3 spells CASSYRGTANTGELFF. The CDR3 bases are TGCGCCAGCAGCTACCGCGGGACAGCGAACACCGGGGAGCTGTTTTTT.

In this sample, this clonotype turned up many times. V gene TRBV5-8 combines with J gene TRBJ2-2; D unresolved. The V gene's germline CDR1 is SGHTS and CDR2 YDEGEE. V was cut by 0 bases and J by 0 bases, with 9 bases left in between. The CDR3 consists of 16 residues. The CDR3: CASSLGQSTNTGELFF. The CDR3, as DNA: TGTGCCAGCAGCTTGGGTCAGTCAACGAACACCGGGGAGCTGTTTTTT.

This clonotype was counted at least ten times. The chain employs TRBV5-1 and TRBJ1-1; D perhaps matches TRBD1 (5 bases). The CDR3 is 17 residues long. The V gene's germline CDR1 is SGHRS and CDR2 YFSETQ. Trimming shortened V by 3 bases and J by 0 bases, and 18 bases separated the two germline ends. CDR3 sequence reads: CASSSRGTDRMNTEAFF. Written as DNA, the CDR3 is TGCGCCAGCAGCTCTCGGGGGACCGATAGAATGAACACTGAAGCTTTCTTT.

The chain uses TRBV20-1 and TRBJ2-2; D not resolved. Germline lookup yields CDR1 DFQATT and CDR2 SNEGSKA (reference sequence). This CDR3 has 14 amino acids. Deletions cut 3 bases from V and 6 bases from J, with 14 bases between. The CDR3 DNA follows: TGCAGTGCTAGTTTGGCAGGCCCTCCCGGGGAGCTGTTTTTT. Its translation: CSASLAGPPGELFF.

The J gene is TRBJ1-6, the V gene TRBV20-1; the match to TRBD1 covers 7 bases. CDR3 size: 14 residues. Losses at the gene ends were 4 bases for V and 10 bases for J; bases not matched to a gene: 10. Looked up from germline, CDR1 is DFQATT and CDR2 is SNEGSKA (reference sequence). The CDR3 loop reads CSATNRQGGSPLHF. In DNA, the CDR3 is TGCAGTGCTACAAACAGACAGGGAGGATCACCCCTCCACTTT.

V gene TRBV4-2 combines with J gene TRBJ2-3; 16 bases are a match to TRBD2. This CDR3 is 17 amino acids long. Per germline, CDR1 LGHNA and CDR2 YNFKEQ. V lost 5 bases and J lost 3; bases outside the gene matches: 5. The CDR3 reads CASSVGLAGGITDTQYF. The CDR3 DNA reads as TGTGCCAGCAGCGTGGGACTAGCGGGAGGGATTACAGATACGCAGTATTTT.